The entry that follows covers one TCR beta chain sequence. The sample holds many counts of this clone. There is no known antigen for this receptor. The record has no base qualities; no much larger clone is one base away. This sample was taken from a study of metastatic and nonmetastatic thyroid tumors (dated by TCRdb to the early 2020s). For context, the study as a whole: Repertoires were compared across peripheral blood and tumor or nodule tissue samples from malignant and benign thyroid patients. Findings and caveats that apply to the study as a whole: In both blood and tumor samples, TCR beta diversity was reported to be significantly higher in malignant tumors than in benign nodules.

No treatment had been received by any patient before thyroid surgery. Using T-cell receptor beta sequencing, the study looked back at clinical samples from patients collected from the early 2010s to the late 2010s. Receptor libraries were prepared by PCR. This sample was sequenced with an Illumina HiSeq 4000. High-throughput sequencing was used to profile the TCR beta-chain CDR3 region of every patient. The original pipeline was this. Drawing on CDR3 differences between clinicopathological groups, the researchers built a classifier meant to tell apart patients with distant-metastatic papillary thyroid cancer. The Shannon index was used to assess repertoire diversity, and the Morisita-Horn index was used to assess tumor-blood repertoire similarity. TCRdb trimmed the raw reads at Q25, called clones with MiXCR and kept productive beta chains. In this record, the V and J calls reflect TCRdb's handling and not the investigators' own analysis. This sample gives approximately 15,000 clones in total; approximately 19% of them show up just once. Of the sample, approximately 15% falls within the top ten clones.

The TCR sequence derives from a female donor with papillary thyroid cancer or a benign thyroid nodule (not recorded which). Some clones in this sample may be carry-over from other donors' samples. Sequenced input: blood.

DNA sequence: TGCGCCAGCAGCCCTGGGACGCCCCTGAAATTTAACACCGGGGAGCTGTTTTTT. Its protein reads: CASSPGTPLKFNTGELFF. This sequence uses TRBV5-1 and TRBJ2-2; the D region may be TRBD1 or TRBD2, each matching 5 bases equally. Its CDR3 holds 18 amino acids, cysteine through phenylalanine. The read is trimmed to its CDR3 DNA, 54 bases read in frame from base 1. Trimming at the junction amounts to 4 bases on V and 2 bases on J, and the germline ends lie 21 bases apart. CDR1 SGHRS and CDR2 YFSETQ are derived from the germline V gene.